The 30 T cell receptor beta chains presented below share a single source sample, sequenced in a study of T-cell memory formation after mild COVID-19. TCRdb used MiXCR to reprocess the 5' RACE reads, holding one entry per CDR3 protein. This sample yields roughly 400,000 distinct CDR3 sequences, of which over 15% are seen a single time; roughly a fifth belongs to the top ten. The sequencing sample was made of PBMCs or a T cell subset sorted from them (not recorded which). These receptors came from a man aged 18 to 30 who had mild COVID-19 (a few samples of this study predate the infection). Cell type and time point are not known.

The table lists this clonotype with many counts. This chain connects TRBV7-6 to TRBJ2-3, with a weak D call TRBD1 (5 bases). The length of the CDR3 is 14 residues. The V end was cut by 2 bases, the J end by 4 bases, with 10 bases between. Germline V gene lookup returns CDR1 SGHVS and CDR2 FNYEAQ. The CDR3 sequence: CASSLRGLADTQYF. Written as DNA, the CDR3 is TGTGCCAGCAGCTTAAGGGGTCTCGCAGATACGCAGTATTTT.

This clonotype was recorded at least ten times. The chain links TRBV29-1 to TRBJ2-7; D is possibly TRBD1 or TRBD2 (6 bases each). Germline loops: CDR1 SQVTM, CDR2 ANQGSEA. This CDR3 has 15 amino acids. V was clipped by 0 bases and J by 2 bases, with 14 bases between them. The CDR3 DNA is TGCAGCGTTGAAGAAGGGGGGCCGCACCCCTACGAGCAGTACGTC. This gives the protein CSVEEGGPHPYEQYV.

This clonotype was recorded a few times. Here the CDR3 reads CASSLAPGRVSYEQYF. For the CDR3, the DNA is TGCGCCAGCAGCTTGGCCCCGGGAAGGGTCTCCTACGAGCAGTACTTC. The J gene is TRBJ2-7, the V gene TRBV5-1; TRBD2 might be the D (5 bases). Germline values: CDR1 SGHRS, CDR2 YFSETQ. With 0 bases removed from V and 0 bases from J, the gap between germline ends came to 13 bases. The CDR3 runs 16 residues.

This clonotype showed up just a few times. V gene TRBV5-1 combines with J gene TRBJ2-5; 7 bases map to TRBD2. Germline lookup yields CDR1 SGHRS and CDR2 YFSETQ. This CDR3 spans 16 amino acids. Trimming at V came to 3 bases and at J to 1 base, leaving 9 bases not matched to a gene. The CDR3 loop reads CASSSLGGGTQETQYF. The CDR3 DNA reads TGCGCCAGCAGCTCACTCGGCGGGGGTACCCAAGAGACCCAGTACTTC.

This clonotype turned up a few times. The J gene is TRBJ2-7, the V gene TRBV7-9; TRBD1 is a possible D gene (6 bases). Germline loops: CDR1 SEHNR, CDR2 FQNEAQ (reference sequence). CDR3 length: 15 amino acids. The V and J ends lost 6 bases and 0 bases respectively, with 15 bases between them. The CDR3 DNA reads TGTGCCAGCAGAGGAGTAGGGACAAACTCCTACGAGCAGTACTTC. Its translation: CASRGVGTNSYEQYF.

Many counts were recorded for this clonotype. The CDR3, as DNA: TGCGCCAGCAGCCCCCAGGGGGCCACCGGGGAGCTGTTTTTT. Translation gives CASSPQGATGELFF. The chain employs TRBV5-1 and TRBJ2-2, with 8 bases fitting TRBD1. Germline loops: CDR1 SGHRS, CDR2 YFSETQ. The trim removed 4 bases at V and 4 bases at J, leaving 3 bases unmatched. This CDR3 contains 14 residues.

The chain joins TRBV6-2 or TRBV6-3 to TRBJ1-6; 9 positions agree with TRBD1. Losses at the gene ends were 4 bases for V and 9 bases for J; bases not matched to a gene: 4. CDR1 is MNHEY, CDR2 SVGEGT, per germline. The CDR3 contains 14 residues. Here the CDR3 reads CASSWGTGSSPLHF. CDR3 nucleotides: TGTGCCAGCAGTTGGGGGACAGGGAGTTCACCCCTCCACTTT.

The chain links TRBV7-2 to TRBJ2-2, with D unclear. Deletions cut 4 bases from V and 4 bases from J, with 7 bases between. The CDR3 loop spans 13 amino acids. In germline, CDR1 is SGHTA, CDR2 FQGNSA. In nucleotides, the CDR3 is TGTGCCAGCAGCTATTACACCACCGGGGAGCTGTTTTTT. It yields the protein CASSYYTTGELFF.

This clonotype was found a few times. This chain joins TRBV5-4 and TRBJ2-7; the match to TRBD2 covers 10 bases. V gave up 3 bases and J gave up 4 bases; unmatched junction bases: 13. CDR1 is SGHNT, CDR2 YYREEE, per germline (reference sequence). This CDR3 has 17 residues. The CDR3 sequence is CASSSKGTGLARYEQYV. DNA for the CDR3: TGTGCCAGCAGCTCAAAGGGGACGGGACTAGCGAGATACGAGCAGTACGTC.

The V gene is TRBV6-1, the J gene TRBJ2-7; D tentatively fits TRBD1 or TRBD2 (6 bases each). V lost 6 bases and J lost 0, with 12 bases in between. This CDR3 comprises 14 residues. Germline loops: CDR1 MNHNS, CDR2 SASEGT. The CDR3: CASSGGGSSYEQYF. The CDR3 nucleotides read TGTGCCAGCAGCGGGGGCGGGTCCTCCTACGAGCAGTACTTC.

This clonotype was found many times. This rearrangement joins TRBV7-9 to TRBJ2-7, with D uncertain. CDR1 SEHNR and CDR2 FQNEAQ come from the germline V gene (reference sequence). V was clipped by 3 bases and J by 5 bases, with 5 bases between them. The CDR3 extends over 11 amino acids. The CDR3 reads CASSFSDEQYF. DNA of the CDR3: TGTGCCAGCAGCTTTTCAGACGAGCAGTACTTC.

This clonotype was found a few times. The chain recombines TRBV5-1 with TRBJ2-3; TRBD2 might be the D (6 bases). CDR3 length: 16 residues. The V gene's germline CDR1 is SGHRS and CDR2 YFSETQ. V was clipped by 4 bases and J by 2 bases, with 17 bases between them. CDR3: CASSTGTLVDTDTQYF. The CDR3 region has the DNA TGCGCCAGCAGCACCGGGACTCTCGTAGACACAGATACGCAGTATTTT.

This clonotype was found many times. This chain joins TRBV5-4 and TRBJ2-5; TRBD1 matches at 8 bases. Germline V gene lookup returns CDR1 SGHNT and CDR2 YYREEE (reference sequence). Trimming took 1 base from V and 5 from J; bases not matched to a gene: 1. The CDR3 length is 13 residues. The CDR3 is CASSLRTGETQYF. The CDR3 coding sequence is TGTGCCAGCAGCTTGAGGACAGGGGAGACCCAGTACTTC.

The chain recombines TRBV4-3 with TRBJ2-7; 9 bases map to TRBD1. In germline, CDR1 is LGHNA, CDR2 YSLEER. This CDR3 comprises 16 residues. V lost 5 bases, J lost 2 bases, and 10 bases stayed unmatched. The CDR3 DNA sequence: TGCGCCAGCAGCTATAACACCGGGACAGGGCCCTACGAGCAGTACTTC. Its protein product is CASSYNTGTGPYEQYF.

This clonotype was observed a few times. The rearrangement links TRBV27 to TRBJ2-7, with no clear D. Trimming removed 11 bases from V and 3 bases from J, with 11 bases in between. There are 11 residues in the CDR3. Germline V gene lookup returns CDR1 MNHEY and CDR2 SMNVEV (reference sequence). The CDR3: CAGRRIYEQYV. In DNA form, the CDR3 reads TGTGCCGGTCGCCGAATCTACGAGCAGTACGTC.

This chain joins TRBV5-1 and TRBJ2-5; 7 bases fit TRBD2. This CDR3 spans 14 amino acids. V lost 4 bases to trimming and J lost 1 base; unmatched junction nucleotides: 4. Germline V gene data show CDR1 as SGHRS and CDR2 as YFSETQ. The CDR3 spells CASSRQRGQETQYF. The CDR3 DNA follows: TGCGCCAGCAGCCGTCAGCGGGGCCAAGAGACCCAGTACTTC.

The rearrangement links TRBV30 to TRBJ1-5; D unclear. V was trimmed by 0 bases and J by 3 bases, leaving 6 bases between them. Germline V gene sequence: CDR1 GTSNPN, CDR2 SVGIG (reference sequence). The CDR3 extends over 13 amino acids. CDR3: CAWSVLSNQPQHF. As DNA, the CDR3 is TGTGCCTGGAGTGTACTGTCCAATCAGCCCCAGCATTTT.

Ten or more counts support this clonotype. This CDR3 is CASSLNGGGANIQYF. For the CDR3, the DNA is TGTGCCAGCAGCTTGAATGGCGGGGGGGCAAACATTCAGTACTTC. The V call is TRBV7-2, the J call TRBJ2-4; 9 bases are a match to TRBD2. The CDR3 is 15 amino acids. V shed 3 bases and J 6 bases; nucleotides not matched to a gene: 6. Looked up from germline, CDR1 is SGHTA and CDR2 is FQGNSA.

This clonotype came up a few times. This rearrangement joins TRBV7-2 to TRBJ1-1, with D unresolved. The length of the CDR3 is 13 residues. Germline assignment: CDR1 SGHTA and CDR2 FQGNSA. Trimming removed 2 bases from V and 11 bases from J, with 15 bases in between. The CDR3 here is CASSLRARTQAFF. The CDR3 DNA reads TGTGCCAGCAGCTTAAGAGCGCGGACTCAGGCTTTCTTT.

The rearrangement joins TRBV5-1 to TRBJ2-1; unclear D gene. V was trimmed by 0 bases and J by 8 bases, leaving 15 bases between them. Germline V gene data show CDR1 as SGHRS and CDR2 as YFSETQ. CDR3 length equals 15 residues. DNA of the CDR3: TGCGCCAGCAGCTTGGCGTTTAGTCTCGGCGATGAGCAGTTCTTC. As protein: CASSLAFSLGDEQFF.

The chain carries TRBV5-6 and TRBJ1-6; D is unclear. The V end lost 3 bases, the J end lost 1 base, and 8 bases lay between the germline ends. The CDR3 totals 15 residues. Germline values: CDR1 SGHDT, CDR2 YYEEEE. The CDR3 sequence is CASSSEGSYNSPLHF. In DNA form, the CDR3 reads TGTGCCAGCAGCTCGGAGGGATCCTATAATTCACCCCTCCACTTT. The full variable domain, rest sourced from reference TRBV5-6 and TRBJ1-6, is DAGVTQSPTHLIKTRGQQVTLRCSPKSGHDTVSWYQQALGQGPQFIFQYYEEEERQRGNFPDRFSGHQFPNYSSELNVNALLLGDSALYLCASSSEGSYNSPLHFGNGTRLTVT.

The table lists this clonotype with a few counts. V and J are TRBV20-1 and TRBJ1-1; D gene unclear. Trimming pared 0 bases from V and 8 bases from J, leaving 10 bases between. The germline gives CDR1 DFQATT, CDR2 SNEGSKA (reference sequence). The CDR3 is 12 residues long. The CDR3 DNA is TGCAGTGCTAGAGACGGAGGAGTGGAAGCTTTCTTT. Residues: CSARDGGVEAFF.

There are a few counts of this clonotype. V and J are TRBV27 and TRBJ2-2; TRBD2 might be the D (6 bases). Trimming cost V 7 bases and J 1 base, with 10 bases left between them. Germline CDR1 and CDR2: MNHEY and SMNVEV (reference sequence). The CDR3 is made up of 14 amino acids. This CDR3 is CASNWGENTGELFF. CDR3 nucleotide sequence: TGTGCCAGCAATTGGGGGGAGAACACCGGGGAGCTGTTTTTT.

The sample holds a few counts of this clonotype. The gene calls are TRBV5-6 and TRBJ2-3, with D perhaps matching TRBD2 (5 bases). Germline V gives CDR1 SGHDT, CDR2 YYEEEE. There are 16 residues in the CDR3. V lost 0 bases, J lost 4 bases, and 15 bases lay in between. CDR3 DNA sequence: TGTGCCAGCAGCTTGGCCATGACGCCCGGGGCAGATACGCAGTATTTT. Amino acid sequence: CASSLAMTPGADTQYF.

This clonotype came up a few times. The V and J genes are TRBV20-1 and TRBJ1-3; 8 positions agree with TRBD1. Germline V gives CDR1 DFQATT, CDR2 SNEGSKA (reference sequence). The junction had 6 bases not matched to a gene; V was cut back by 0 bases and J by 8 bases. This CDR3 has 14 amino acids. CDR3 sequence reads: CSAREKPGGHTIYF. The CDR3 nucleotides read TGCAGTGCTAGAGAAAAACCAGGGGGCCACACCATATATTTT.

This clonotype was seen more than once but under ten times. This chain uses TRBV19 with TRBJ2-2; D is uncertain. There are 14 residues in the CDR3. Trimming took off 4 bases at V and 1 base at J, with 7 bases between the two ends. The germline CDR1 and CDR2 sequences are LNHDA and SQIVND (reference sequence). Written as DNA, the CDR3 is TGTGCCAGTAGTAAGAAAGGGAACACCGGGGAGCTGTTTTTT. It specifies CASSKKGNTGELFF.

This clonotype was detected only a few times. V and J are TRBV6-2 or TRBV6-3 and TRBJ2-7, with 8 bases lining up with TRBD2. The CDR3 extends over 13 amino acids. Germline assignment: CDR1 MNHEY and CDR2 SVGEGT. Trimming cost V 7 bases and J 5 bases; bases outside gene matches: 7. The CDR3 nucleotides read TGTGCCAGCACCGGGGGGGGGCTCGACGAGCAGTACTTC. Its protein product is CASTGGGLDEQYF.

The chain carries TRBV12-3 or TRBV12-4 and TRBJ2-3; unclear D gene. The CDR3 is 14 amino acids. The ends were cut back, 4 bases at V and 4 bases at J, with 12 bases in the middle. The CDR3 nucleotides read TGTGCCAGCAGTTACCTGGAGTCATCAGATACGCAGTATTTT. It encodes CASSYLESSDTQYF.

V is TRBV7-3 and J is TRBJ2-3; 8 nucleotides align to TRBD2. CDR1 is SGHTA, CDR2 FQGTGA, per germline. Unmatched junction bases numbered 9, after V lost 4 bases and J lost 0 bases. The CDR3 is made up of 17 amino acids. The CDR3 protein is CASSSSERGGSTDTQYF. Written as DNA, the CDR3 is TGTGCCAGCAGCTCCTCCGAACGGGGGGGCAGCACAGATACGCAGTATTTT.

The table lists this clonotype with a few counts. The V call is TRBV6-2 or TRBV6-3, the J call TRBJ2-7; tentatively, D is TRBD1 (5 bases). The V end lost 6 bases, the J end lost 7 bases, and 10 bases lay between the germline ends. The V gene's germline CDR1 is MNHEY and CDR2 SVGEGT. The length of the CDR3 is 11 residues. The CDR3 DNA reads as TGTGCCAGCAGATACGACAGAGAGCAGTACGTC. Translating gives CASRYDREQYV.